The rows below give T cell receptor beta chains drawn from one sample of a study of control samples from healthy donors and cancer patients. Clones were read by immunoSEQ multiplex PCR, and TCRdb kept only the in-frame ones, dropping some. The repertoire holds some 150,000 clones, with around 90% as singletons. Sequencing was performed on blood. The source is a young man in good health. The CDR3 runs from the conserved cysteine through the conserved F or W. A D gene is named only where the DNA matches it firmly. Only part of the rows carry a size: once, few, many, or a class if the clone is expanded.

j_gene | abundance | v_gene | d_gene | CDR3aa | CDR3nt
TRBJ1-1 | . | TRBV7-9 | . | CASSTRNTEAFF | TGTGCCAGCAGCACGCGAAACACTGAAGCTTTCTTT
TRBJ2-7 | . | TRBV27 | TRBD1 | CASSTAGGTYEQYF | TGTGCCAGCTCCACAGCAGGGGGAACCTACGAGCAGTACTTC
TRBJ1-6 | . | TRBV27 | . | CASSIQDDYNSPLHF | TGTGCCAGCAGTATACAGGACGATTATAATTCACCCCTCCACTTT
TRBJ1-5 | . | TRBV5-4 | . | CASSLRDQPQHF | TGTGCCAGCAGCTTGCGGGATCAGCCCCAGCATTTT
TRBJ1-6 | . | TRBV5-5 | TRBD1 | CASSLPRQGENSPLHF | TGTGCCAGCAGCTTGCCACGACAGGGAGAAAATTCACCCCTCCACTTT
TRBJ1-5 | . | TRBV19 | TRBD1 | CASRKTGGNQPQHF | TGTGCCAGTAGAAAGACAGGGGGCAATCAGCCCCAGCATTTT
TRBJ2-1 | . | TRBV11-2 | TRBD1 | CASSLATGTYNEQFF | TGTGCCAGCAGCTTAGCGACAGGGACATACAATGAGCAGTTCTTC
TRBJ2-5 | . | TRBV4-1 | . | CASSQAGAETQYF | TGCGCCAGCAGCCAAGCAGGGGCGGAGACCCAGTACTTC
TRBJ2-1 | . | TRBV2 | TRBD1 | CASTGRGTESSYNEQFF | TGTGCCAGCACCGGGCGAGGGACAGAGAGCTCCTACAATGAGCAGTTCTTC
TRBJ2-7 | . | TRBV7-9 | TRBD1 | CASSSPGLAGGSYEQYF | TGTGCCAGCAGCTCCCCTGGGCTGGCAGGGGGCTCCTACGAGCAGTACTTC
TRBJ1-5 | once | TRBV7-9 | . | CASSQGTRDQPQHF | TGTGCCAGCAGCCAGGGGACAAGGGATCAGCCCCAGCATTTT
TRBJ1-2 | . | TRBV5-6 | . | CASSLINGRGGYTF | TGTGCCAGCAGCTTGATTAACGGACGGGGAGGCTACACCTTT
TRBJ2-7 | . | TRBV29-1 | . | CSVGDTGLGEQYF | TGCAGCGTCGGGGACACAGGGTTGGGCGAGCAGTACTTC
TRBJ2-5 | . | TRBV7-3 | . | CASSFTSGETQYF | TGTGCCAGCAGCTTTACCAGCGGCGAGACCCAGTACTTC
TRBJ2-1 | . | TRBV19 | . | CASSIGLTSSYNEQFF | TGTGCCAGTAGTATAGGGCTCACCAGCTCCTACAATGAGCAGTTCTTC
TRBJ2-1 | . | TRBV12-3/TRBV12-4 | . | CASSGGGIEQFF | TGTGCCAGCAGCGGAGGGGGCATTGAGCAGTTCTTC
TRBJ1-2 | . | TRBV6-5 | TRBD1 | CATSKGADLGYGYTF | TGTGCCACCTCTAAGGGGGCGGACCTCGGCTATGGCTACACCTTC
TRBJ1-1 | . | TRBV19 | . | CASIHRARAEAFF | TGTGCCAGTATCCACCGCGCTCGGGCTGAAGCTTTCTTT
TRBJ2-7 | once | TRBV29-1 | TRBD1 | CSVEGRTGGRYEQYF | TGCAGCGTTGAAGGGCGGACAGGGGGCCGGTACGAGCAGTACTTC
TRBJ2-7 | . | TRBV23-1 | . | CASSHGYREKGHYEQYF | TGCGCCAGCAGTCACGGATACCGGGAGAAGGGGCACTACGAGCAGTACTTC
TRBJ2-5 | . | TRBV11-1 | . | CASSANRALQETQYF | TGTGCCAGCAGCGCCAATAGGGCCCTCCAAGAGACCCAGTACTTC
TRBJ2-7 | . | TRBV24-1 | . | CATSARLFGEQYF | TGTGCCACCAGTGCGCGTTTGTTCGGCGAGCAGTACTTC
TRBJ2-1 | once | TRBV19 | . | CASTMHSSYNEQFF | TGTGCCAGTACGATGCATAGCTCCTACAATGAGCAGTTCTTC